This T cell receptor beta chain was found in a study of regulatory T cells in long-lasting Graves disease. Documented time point: newly diagnosed GD, antithyroid drugs for less than 3 months. RNA isolated from PBMCs was used to make the TCR library. The CDR3 has 14 amino acids. The germline V gene encodes CDR1 SGHVS and CDR2 FQNEAQ. Trimming at V came to 4 bases and at J to 5 bases, leaving 4 bases not matched to a gene. Building of the TCR beta libraries involved iRepertoire HTBI primers and Arm-PCR of CDR3 regions. In TCRdb, the multiplex PCR reads were re-called with MiXCR into one record per CDR3 protein. Of roughly 260,000 distinct CDR3 sequences listed, roughly 18% are singletons. These same data were also listed under a study on T cells in Graves' hyperthyroidism and ophthalmopathy.

This TCR came from a woman in her twenties or thirties with Graves disease. This specimen consisted of peripheral blood mononuclear cells (PBMCs), obtained at new diagnosis, from a patient treated with antithyroid drugs. V and J are TRBV7-8 and TRBJ1-5, with TRBD1 matching 8 bases. CDR3 sequence reads: CASSSGQVDQPQHF. Written as DNA, the CDR3 is TGTGCCAGCAGCTCGGGACAGGTTGATCAGCCCCAGCATTTT.